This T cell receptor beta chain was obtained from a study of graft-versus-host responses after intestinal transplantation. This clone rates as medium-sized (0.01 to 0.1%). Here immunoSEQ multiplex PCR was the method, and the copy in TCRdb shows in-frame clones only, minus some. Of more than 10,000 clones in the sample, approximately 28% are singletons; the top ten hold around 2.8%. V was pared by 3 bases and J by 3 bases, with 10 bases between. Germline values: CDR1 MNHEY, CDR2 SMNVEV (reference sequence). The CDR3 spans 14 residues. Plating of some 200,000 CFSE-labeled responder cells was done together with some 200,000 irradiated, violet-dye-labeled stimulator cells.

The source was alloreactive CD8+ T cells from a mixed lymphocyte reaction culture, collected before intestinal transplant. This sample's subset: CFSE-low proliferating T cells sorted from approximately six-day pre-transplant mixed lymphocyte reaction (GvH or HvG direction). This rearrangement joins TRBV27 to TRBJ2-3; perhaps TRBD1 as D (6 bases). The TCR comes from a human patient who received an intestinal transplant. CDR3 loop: CASSFRGGTDTQYF. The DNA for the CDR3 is TGTGCCAGCAGTTTCAGAGGGGGAACAGATACGCAGTATTTT.